The present entry profiles one T cell receptor beta chain with its context. Its specificity is unknown. This sample's TCRbeta library carried unique molecular identifier barcodes. MiXCR, applied by TCRdb to the PCR reads, yields one record per CDR3 protein. The data show a few hundred thousand distinct CDR3 sequences, over 25% seen once. These data are taken from a study of T-cell reconstitution after alpha-beta-depleted transplantation in children. The CDR3 contains 12 residues. Germline CDR1 SQVTM, CDR2 ANQGSEA. V lost 6 bases, J lost 7 bases, and 6 bases stayed unmatched. The study's findings and limits: One year after transplant, T-cell counts and diversity came mostly from newly produced T cells. Reportedly, alpha-beta T cells present about two months post-transplant originated from several hundred expanded clones of graft origin.

The sample was PBMCs, taken before TCRalphabeta/CD19-depleted stem cell transplant. This chain connects TRBV29-1 to TRBJ2-3; 8 positions match TRBD2. The sequence was obtained from a boy younger than two with Wiskott-Aldrich syndrome, due to receive a stem cell transplant. The CDR3 loop reads CSVGRLANTQYF. DNA of the CDR3: TGCAGCGTGGGGAGACTAGCGAATACGCAGTATTTT.